This T cell receptor beta chain comes out of a study of blood T cell repertoires in COVID-19. Germline-derived CDR1 and CDR2 are LNHNV and YYDKDF (reference sequence). The V gene lost 2 bases and the J gene lost 1 base, with 6 bases spanning the gap. This CDR3 region has 15 residues. Some clones are missing from TCRdb's copy, which holds only in-frame ones; the method was immunoSEQ multiplex PCR. The sample shows more than 250,000 clones, around 90% of them seen only once. Source material: peripheral blood. The sequence derives from a human donor in a cohort sampled during active COVID-19. This rearrangement joins TRBV15 to TRBJ1-6, with D unresolved. The CDR3 region has the DNA TGTGCCACCAGCAGATCTAAGTCCTATAATTCACCCCTCCACTTT. Translation: CATSRSKSYNSPLHF.